What follows are 13 T cell receptor beta chains derived from one specimen sequenced in a study of T-cell memory formation after mild COVID-19. TCRdb itself ran the 5' RACE reads through MiXCR, one entry per CDR3 protein. The data show 150,000 to 200,000 distinct CDR3 sequences, around a third seen once. Input material: PBMCs or a T cell subset sorted from them (not recorded which). The receptor source for this set is an adult woman who had mild COVID-19 (a few samples of this study predate the infection). Cell type and time point are not known.

The J gene is TRBJ2-2, the V gene TRBV7-8, with D possibly being TRBD1 (6 bases). Germline V gives CDR1 SGHVS, CDR2 FQNEAQ. Trimming pared 6 bases from V and 4 bases from J, leaving 9 bases between. The CDR3 is 13 residues long. CDR3: CASRRTVTGELFF. The CDR3 DNA reads TGTGCCAGCAGGCGGACAGTCACCGGGGAGCTGTTTTTT.

V usage is TRBV27 and J usage is TRBJ1-2; D unclear. The ends were cut back, 3 bases at V and 5 bases at J, with 16 bases in the middle. Germline CDR1 is MNHEY and CDR2 is SMNVEV (reference sequence). The CDR3 extends over 15 amino acids. The CDR3 loop reads CASSLRFSPGYGYTF. The CDR3 nucleotides are TGTGCCAGCAGTTTGAGATTCAGCCCGGGATATGGCTACACCTTC.

The chain joins TRBV12-3 or TRBV12-4 to TRBJ1-1; D is ambiguous. The CDR3 totals 10 residues. V lost 6 bases and J lost 5, with 4 bases in between. CDR3 coding DNA: TGTGCCAGCAGCTCGACTGAAGCTTTCTTT. Translation: CASSSTEAFF.

The rearrangement uses TRBV5-5 and TRBJ1-5; TRBD1 agrees at 7 bases. This CDR3 is built from 15 residues. Germline CDR1 is SGHKS and CDR2 is YYEKEE (reference sequence). V lost 5 bases and J lost 0; bases outside the gene matches: 5. CDR3 residues: CASSPGTVSNQPQHF. The CDR3 DNA is TGTGCCAGCAGTCCCGGGACAGTTAGCAATCAGCCCCAGCATTTT.

The chain joins TRBV18 to TRBJ2-3; D ambiguous. CDR1 is KGHSH, CDR2 LQKENI, per germline. The CDR3 is 15 residues long. The germline V and J ends were trimmed by 2 bases and 0 bases, with 9 bases remaining between them. This CDR3 is CASSPVNPSTDTQYF. CDR3 DNA: TGTGCCAGCTCACCAGTCAATCCTAGCACAGATACGCAGTATTTT. Full variable domain (rest looked up from reference TRBV18 and TRBJ2-3): NAGVMQNPRHLVRRRGQEARLRCSPMKGHSHVYWYRQLPEEGLKFMVYLQKENIIDESGMPKERFSAEFPKEGPSILRIQQVVRGDSAAYFCASSPVNPSTDTQYFGPGTRLTVL.

This clonotype was recorded at least ten times. CDR3 loop: CASSRSRDRVSYEQYF. In DNA, the CDR3 is TGCGCCAGCAGCCGGAGCCGGGACAGGGTCTCCTACGAGCAGTACTTC. J is TRBJ2-7 and V is TRBV4-3; 9 bases map to TRBD1. CDR3 length: 16 amino acids. V shed 4 bases and J 0 bases; nucleotides not matched to a gene: 7. From germline, CDR1 is LGHNA and CDR2 YSLEER.

The CDR3 DNA reads as TGTGCCAGCAGCCCTTGGGCAGTTACGGGGGAGGGCGGGAGTGCAGATACGCAGTATTTT. This gives the protein CASSPWAVTGEGGSADTQYF. The J gene is TRBJ2-3, the V gene TRBV6-5, with 7 bases lining up with TRBD2. There are 20 residues in the CDR3. Germline CDR1 is MNHEY and CDR2 is SVGAGI. V was clipped by 6 bases and J by 4 bases; unmatched bases: 25.

This clonotype was recorded a few times. This sequence joins TRBV30 and TRBJ2-1; TRBD1 matches at 7 bases. With V trimmed by 2 bases and J by 2 bases, 9 bases remained unmatched. This CDR3 comprises 16 residues. CDR1 and CDR2 (germline): GTSNPN, SVGIG (reference sequence). CDR3 loop: CAWSPPDRWAYNEQFF. CDR3 DNA: TGTGCCTGGAGTCCGCCGGACAGGTGGGCCTACAATGAGCAGTTCTTC.

This clonotype came up a few times. CDR3: CASSFTGLALVDYTF. CDR3 DNA: TGTGCCAGCAGTTTTACGGGATTGGCCTTAGTCGACTACACCTTC. The chain has TRBV27 and TRBJ1-2; no firm D call. Germline loops: CDR1 MNHEY, CDR2 SMNVEV (reference sequence). V lost 3 bases, J lost 10 bases, and 21 bases lay in between. This CDR3 spans 15 amino acids.

This clonotype was counted only a few times. The rearrangement links TRBV20-1 to TRBJ2-3, with TRBD2 identical over 11 bases. The CDR3 covers 13 residues. With 5 bases clipped from V and 6 bases from J, the junction kept 4 bases outside the gene matches. From germline, CDR1 is DFQATT and CDR2 SNEGSKA (reference sequence). CDR3 coding DNA: TGCAGTGCTTCTCTAGCGGGAGGCGATACGCAGTATTTT. Translation gives CSASLAGGDTQYF.

The chain employs TRBV7-2 and TRBJ2-7, with D perhaps TRBD2 (5 bases). V lost 9 bases and J 3 bases, leaving 9 bases between the germline ends. The CDR3 loop spans 11 amino acids. Germline V gives CDR1 SGHTA, CDR2 FQGNSA. The CDR3 DNA sequence: TGTGCCAGTACCGGGGACTACGAGCAGTACTTC. Translation: CASTGDYEQYF.

This clonotype turned up a few times. The chain joins TRBV12-3 or TRBV12-4 to TRBJ1-6, with TRBD1 as a possible D gene (5 bases). The CDR3 totals 13 residues. Trimming left V 3 bases short and J 10 bases short, with 10 bases between. CDR3 residues: CASSFRVSSPLHF. The CDR3 DNA reads as TGTGCCAGCAGTTTCAGGGTATCATCACCCCTCCACTTT.

The table lists this clonotype with a few counts. V gene TRBV4-2 combines with J gene TRBJ2-7; 7 positions agree with TRBD1. This CDR3 has 13 amino acids. V shed 5 bases and J 5 bases; nucleotides not matched to a gene: 6. Germline V gene lookup returns CDR1 LGHNA and CDR2 YNFKEQ. As DNA, the CDR3 is TGTGCCAGCAGCAGACTTGACAGGGACGAGCAGTACTTC. Its translation is CASSRLDRDEQYF.